This T cell receptor (beta chain) is drawn from a study of OX40 agonist ivuxolimab in advanced cancers. With regard to the full study: Ivuxolimab was a fully human IgG2 agonistic monoclonal antibody targeting the costimulatory receptor OX40 (CD134). The paper covers the monotherapy dose-escalation part of the phase I ivuxolimab trial, which included N ≈ 50 patients. Of the roughly 51 patients in dose escalation, 19 had hepatocellular carcinoma, about 15 had melanoma, 9 had renal cell carcinoma and 9 had head and neck cancer. Prior anti-PD-1, anti-PD-L1 or anti-CTLA-4 therapy was permitted, and checkpoint inhibitors had been received by around 39% of dose-escalation patients. Partial responses were achieved by three dose-escalation patients, of whom one had hepatocellular carcinoma and two had cutaneous melanoma. In the dose-escalation cohort, about four fifths of patients were male, and the mean age was roughly 56 years with a range of 23 to 79. Peripheral TCRbeta sequencing was intended to test whether TCR sequence diversity was altered and clonal T-cell expansion was caused by ivuxolimab. Intravenous ivuxolimab was administered to patients every 2 weeks at six dose levels: 0.01, 0.1, 0.3, 1.5, 3 and 10 mg/kg. What the authors observed across the whole study: At doses of 0.1 to 3.0 mg/kg, clonal expansion of both CD4+ and CD8+ T cells in blood was seen between baseline and week 6. The antigen specificity of the clonally expanded peripheral T cells was not determined. On average, CD8+ T cells showed more expanded clones than CD4+ T cells after ivuxolimab. Low levels of normalized T-cell clonal expansion were also seen in some patients who did not respond. Partial responders in the 0.1-3.0 mg/kg groups had among the lowest normalized peripheral clonal expansion, especially among CD8+ T cells.

From a lookup of the germline V gene, CDR1 and CDR2 are SGHVS and FNYEAQ. V lost 5 bases and J lost 4 bases; the stretch between them is 11 bases long. The CDR3, from cysteine to phenylalanine, totals 13 residues. The CDR3 DNA has 39 bases and is translated from base 1. Regarding this clone: The specificity of this receptor is unknown. Base qualities are not at hand, and no much larger clone is one base apart.

Genomic DNA was isolated from the sorted cells so that the TCRbeta CDR3 region could be sequenced. The immunoSEQ Assay was used to sequence the TCRbeta CDR3 regions. Imported from immuneACCESS, the table was reduced by TCRdb to in-frame sequences with V and J called. These copies leave out some clones; in studies compared against another copy, an unresolved V gene accounts for under half, and the cause of the remainder is not known. The sample table contains roughly 110,000 clones; only one count was recorded for less than 95% of them. The top ten clonotypes cover approximately 0.5% of the sample. Patients with autoimmune disease history or receiving systemic immunosuppression were excluded from the trial. Peripheral blood for TCR sequencing was drawn from every dose cohort at baseline, at cycle 4 day 1 and at cycle 7 day 1. The samples were drawn from a first-in-human, open-label, multicenter phase I dose-escalation trial of ivuxolimab. The trial enrolled adults with locally advanced or metastatic head and neck squamous cell, hepatocellular, melanoma or renal cell carcinoma. Before TCR sequencing, CD4+ T cells and CD8+ T cells were sorted from peripheral blood as separate populations.

The chain is made from TRBV7-6 and TRBJ2-5; the D gene lacks a confident call. This TCR came from an adult with an advanced solid tumor such as melanoma, head and neck, liver or kidney cancer. The source material was CD4+ or CD8+ T cells sorted from blood, sampled in a trial of the OX40 agonist ivuxolimab. The sequenced DNA is TGTGCCAGCAGCCTGTTAGTCCGAGAGACCCAGTACTTC. This codes for CASSLLVRETQYF.